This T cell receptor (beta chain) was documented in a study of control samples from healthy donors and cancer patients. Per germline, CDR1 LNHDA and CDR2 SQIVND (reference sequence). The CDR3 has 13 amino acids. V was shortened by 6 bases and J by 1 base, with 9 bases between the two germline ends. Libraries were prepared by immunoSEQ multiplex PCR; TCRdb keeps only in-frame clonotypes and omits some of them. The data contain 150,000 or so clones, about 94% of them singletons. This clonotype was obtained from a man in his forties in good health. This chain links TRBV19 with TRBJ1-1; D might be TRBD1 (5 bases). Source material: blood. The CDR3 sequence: CASSAGWNTEAFF. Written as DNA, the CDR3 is TGTGCCAGTAGCGCAGGGTGGAACACTGAAGCTTTCTTT.